This TCR beta chain was recovered during a study of blood T cell repertoires in COVID-19. This table comes from immunoSEQ multiplex PCR, and its TCRdb copy is limited to in-frame clones, with some not included. The sample records 35,000 to 55,000 clones, 88% being singletons. V was clipped by 3 bases and J by 11 bases, with 15 bases between them. The germline V gene encodes CDR1 SGHDT and CDR2 YYEEEE. This CDR3 contains 14 residues. The gene calls are TRBV5-6 and TRBJ1-6; tentatively, D is TRBD1 (6 bases). Sequences were obtained from peripheral blood. The TCR originated in a human donor in a cohort sampled during active COVID-19. CDR3 bases: TGTGCCAGCAGCTCGCCAGGGGCGTCTGCACCCCTCCACTTT. This gives the protein CASSSPGASAPLHF.